This TCR beta chain was documented in a study of CD8 T cells in Susac syndrome. After extraction with the RNeasy kit, about 0.45 to 1 ug of the RNA was reverse transcribed using random hexamers. Each CDR3 protein is one row after TCRdb ran MiXCR on the immunoSEQ multiplex PCR reads. The sample carries roughly 200,000 distinct CDR3 sequences, 85% to 95% recorded once. TCR beta sequences were obtained from blood CD8+ and CD4+ T cells. Controls matched for age and sex were healthy donors. CDR3 length: 14 residues. Germline CDR1 and CDR2: MGHDK and SYGVNS. V gave up 4 bases and J gave up 10 bases; unmatched junction bases: 12.

The V call is TRBV25-1, the J call TRBJ1-1, with 7 bases identical to TRBD1. Input material: CD4+ T cells from PBMCs. This sequence was found in a human donor in good health. CDR3 in amino acids: CASSGGRTGVGAFF. CDR3 DNA sequence: TGTGCCAGCAGTGGGGGTCGGACAGGCGTCGGAGCTTTCTTT. Full variable domain (missing parts from reference TRBV25-1 and TRBJ1-1): EADIYQTPRYLVIGTGKKITLECSQTMGHDKMYWYQQDPGMELHLIHYSYGVNSTEKGDLSSESTVSRIRTEHFPLTLESARPSHTSQYLCASSGGRTGVGAFFGQGTRLTVV.